Described below is a single T cell receptor (beta chain) sequence and its context. Germline values: CDR1 MDHEN, CDR2 SYDVKM. The CDR3 is made up of 12 amino acids. Trimming removed 10 bases at V and 2 bases at J, with 9 bases between. The data belong to a study of blood T cell repertoires in COVID-19. Generated by immunoSEQ multiplex PCR, the TCRdb table keeps only in-frame clones and is missing some. The top ten hold around 4.8% of the sample, which has about 170,000 clones, approximately 91% seen once. This sequence originates from a man younger than 35 with COVID-19, enrolled during active disease. The J gene is TRBJ1-5, the V gene TRBV28, with D unresolved. The sample was peripheral blood. CDR3 loop: CAISRGNQPQHF. In DNA form, the CDR3 reads TGTGCCATTTCCCGGGGCAATCAGCCCCAGCATTTT.